This T cell receptor beta chain was recorded in a study of CD8+ T cells in alopecia areata. Across the study: Those patients who were treated received oral tofacitinib, which was given at 5 to 10 mg twice daily for moderate-to-severe alopecia areata. Points from the study as a whole: Scalp repertoires also include resident alphabeta T cells from normal skin.

V gave up 6 bases and J gave up 1 base, with 18 bases separating them. Germline V gene data show CDR1 as MNHEY and CDR2 as SMNVEV (reference sequence). The CDR3 contains 16 residues. The authors extracted RNA and reverse transcribed it into cDNA as the sequencing template. TCRdb keeps only in-frame clones here, not all; method: immunoSEQ multiplex PCR. The sample shows 150,000 or so clones, about 89% of them seen only once. Alopecia areata patients had lesional scalp punch biopsies and peripheral blood taken from them. This clone was observed a single time. The antigen is unknown. The sample was CD8+ T cells sorted from blood, taken at week 0. The rearrangement links TRBV27 to TRBJ1-2; TRBD1 is a possible D gene (6 bases). The TCR was taken from a human donor with alopecia areata. CDR3: CASSTGPRTFNYGYTF. The CDR3 DNA sequence: TGTGCCAGCAGCACAGGGCCACGGACGTTTAACTATGGCTACACCTTC.